This TCR beta chain was recovered during a study of blood T cell repertoires in COVID-19. Study-level information: Whether acute or convalescent, the COVID-19 samples came from the United States, Italy and Spain. Nucleic acid was either cDNA or gDNA, and it came from T cells, B-cell-depleted T cells, or PBMCs.

There are 16 residues in the CDR3. Germline V CDR1 and CDR2: SGHRS, YFSETQ. V lost 1 base to trimming and J lost 6 bases, with 18 bases between them. Source study methods: Reference gene primer amplification gave nucleated cell count estimates. TCRdb's table, derived via immunoSEQ multiplex PCR, lists solely in-frame clones and lacks some. D and trimming were read from the DNA, whereas the V and J calls and clone size are those reported in that table. The table includes tens of thousands of clones, approximately 90% detected once. This chain joins TRBV5-1 and TRBJ2-3; a possible D gene is TRBD1 (5 bases). Input material: peripheral blood. The TCR sequence derives from a man older than 75 with acute or convalescent COVID-19. The CDR3 protein is CASSLTTAPLRDTQYF. The DNA for the CDR3 is TGCGCCAGCAGCTTGACGACAGCACCCCTCCGGGATACGCAGTATTTT.